This entry concerns a single TCR beta chain. This sample stems from a study of Ad26.COV2.S vaccination and SARS-CoV-2 variants. Data came from immunoSEQ multiplex PCR; TCRdb stores just in-frame clones and leaves some out. The data show about 390,000 clones, about 90% seen once. Treatment denoted: roughly 18 received Ad26.COV2.S at low or high dose, single or two shots; 5 received placebo; per-sample allocation not given. Samples came from day 63 after the first vaccine or placebo injection. It was an adult aged 18-55 years in Boston who was the donor. An Ad26 vector that expressed Wuhan-strain SARS-CoV-2 spike constituted the vaccine. The sample in question was peripheral blood, obtained in a trial of Ad26.COV2.S vaccine versus placebo. This TCR derives from a person aged 18-65 years who received the Ad26.COV2.S COVID-19 vaccine or a placebo.

The CDR3 DNA sequence: TGCGCCAGCACCAACTCTGGACCGAACTACGAGCAGTACTTC. It codes for CASTNSGPNYEQYF. The V call is TRBV5-1, the J call TRBJ2-7, with D uncertain. This CDR3 is built from 14 residues. The V gene lost 6 bases and the J gene lost 3 bases, with 16 bases spanning the gap. Germline V gene data show CDR1 as SGHRS and CDR2 as YFSETQ.